This T cell receptor (beta chain) was identified during a study of T cell responses to AZD1222 COVID-19 vaccine. Trimming took 1 base from V and 7 from J, leaving 8 bases between them. CDR1 is PRHDT and CDR2 is FYEKMQ in the germline V gene (reference sequence). The CDR3 has 13 amino acids. Produced via immunoSEQ multiplex PCR; TCRdb's table is partial and in-frame only. The sample has around 140,000 clones, over 90% seen once. This TCR was sampled from an adult in good health. The chain links TRBV13 to TRBJ2-1, with a weak D call TRBD2 (6 bases). Sequences were derived from peripheral blood, sampled on day 0 of AZD1222 vaccination. CDR3 in amino acids: CASSLAGRNEQFF. CDR3 DNA: TGTGCCAGCAGCTTAGCAGGGAGGAATGAGCAGTTCTTC.